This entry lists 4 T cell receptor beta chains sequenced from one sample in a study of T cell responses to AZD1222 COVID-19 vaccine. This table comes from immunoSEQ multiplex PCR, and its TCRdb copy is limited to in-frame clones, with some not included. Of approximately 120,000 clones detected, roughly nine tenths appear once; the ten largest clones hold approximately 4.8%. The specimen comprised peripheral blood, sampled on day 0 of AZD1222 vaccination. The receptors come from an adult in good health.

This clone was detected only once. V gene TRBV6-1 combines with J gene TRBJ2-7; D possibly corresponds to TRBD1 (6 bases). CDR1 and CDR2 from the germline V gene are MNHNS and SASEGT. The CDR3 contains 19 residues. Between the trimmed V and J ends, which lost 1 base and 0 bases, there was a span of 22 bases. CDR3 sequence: CASSEDGFGQSLLSYEQYF. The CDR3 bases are TGTGCCAGCAGTGAAGACGGCTTTGGACAGTCACTCCTCTCCTACGAGCAGTACTTC.

The CDR3 loop reads CASSRFRGIEQYF. Here the CDR3 DNA reads TGTGCCAGCAGTCGGTTTCGGGGGATCGAGCAGTACTTC. The chain links TRBV28 to TRBJ2-7; D is possibly TRBD2 (6 bases). Trimming pared 5 bases from V and 6 bases from J, leaving 14 bases between. In germline, CDR1 is MDHEN, CDR2 SYDVKM. This CDR3 region has 13 residues.

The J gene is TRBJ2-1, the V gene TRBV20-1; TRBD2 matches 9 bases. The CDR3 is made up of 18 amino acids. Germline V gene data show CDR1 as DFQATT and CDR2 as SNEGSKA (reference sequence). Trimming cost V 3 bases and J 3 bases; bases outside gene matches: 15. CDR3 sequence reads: CSASNLAGTSPNYNEQFF. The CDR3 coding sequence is TGCAGTGCTAGTAACCTAGCGGGGACCTCCCCAAACTACAATGAGCAGTTCTTC.

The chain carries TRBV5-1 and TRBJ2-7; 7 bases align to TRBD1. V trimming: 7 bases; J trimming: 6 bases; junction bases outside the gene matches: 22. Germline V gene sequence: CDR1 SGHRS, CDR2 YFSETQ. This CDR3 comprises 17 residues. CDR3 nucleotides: TGCGCCAGCGGACCGGGACAGACTTCTCCGAGGGCCCGCGAGCAGTACTTC. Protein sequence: CASGPGQTSPRAREQYF.